This T cell receptor beta chain stems from a study of OX40 agonist ivuxolimab in advanced cancers. Overall study: The study treated patients with ivuxolimab, an agonistic anti-OX40 (CD134) antibody. A male proportion of over 70% was recorded, with mean age approximately 60 years and range about 23 to 80.

V lost 1 base, J lost 5 bases, and 8 bases stayed unmatched. There are 15 residues in the CDR3. Germline V lookup: CDR1 SGHDN, CDR2 FVKESK. Findings and limits, study-wide: Both blood CD4+ and CD8+ T cells showed clonal growth by week 6 at 0.1 to 3.0 mg/kg.

Clones were read by immunoSEQ multiplex PCR, and TCRdb kept only the in-frame ones, dropping some. The sample has 30,000 to 40,000 clones, 75% to 85% seen once. On this clone: No antigen is known for it.

This clonotype was obtained from an adult with an advanced solid tumor such as melanoma, head and neck, liver or kidney cancer. The chain links TRBV14 to TRBJ2-7; 7 positions agree with TRBD1. The material sequenced was CD4+ or CD8+ T cells sorted from blood, taken in a trial of the OX40 agonist ivuxolimab. CDR3 in DNA: TGTGCCAGCAGCCAAGGACAGGGCAGACGAAACGAGCAGTACTTC. Its protein is CASSQGQGRRNEQYF.